This section outlines one T cell receptor (beta chain) sequence together with its context. Its antigen remains unidentified. The record originates from a study of chemoradiotherapy in HPV16-positive cancers. At the level of the study: Functional T-cell assays on two HPV16-positive patients' cells defined candidate HPV-specific clones and common TCR motifs. Findings and caveats of the study: During treatment, candidate HPV-specific clones and E7-related motifs expanded in tumor.

Method: immunoSEQ multiplex PCR; TCRdb's copy keeps in-frame clones and lacks some. This table has approximately 13,000 clones, approximately 80% appearing once. The CDR3 runs 22 residues. Samples were taken several times over chemoradiotherapy. Sampling was done from a patient who underwent chemoradiotherapy. The sequence was collected from a human donor with HPV-associated anogenital cancer. The chain is built from TRBV21-1 and TRBJ1-4. TRBV21-1 is assigned pseudogene status. CDR3 DNA sequence: TGTGCCAGCAGCAAAGCCAAACCTCGAGGGGACAAGGAGGGGCCAACTAATGAAAAACTGTTTTTT. Translated: CASSKAKPRGDKEGPTNEKLFF.